A single T cell receptor beta chain is shown here with its context. The ends lost 3 bases at V and 4 bases at J; junction bases unmatched: 3. Germline-derived CDR1 and CDR2 are MNHNS and SASEGT. The CDR3 loop spans 15 amino acids. This sample is part of a study of blood T cell repertoires in COVID-19. Study overall: Donors in the United States, Italy and Spain gave samples during acute or convalescent COVID-19.

Methods used by the authors: It was from reference gene primer amplification that nucleated cell counts were estimated. Libraries were prepared by immunoSEQ multiplex PCR; TCRdb keeps only in-frame clonotypes and omits some of them. Clone size and the V and J calls come from that table; the DNA yielded D and trimming. Among 90,000 to 140,000 clones, 65% to 80% were seen once, and the ten largest hold 15% to 20%. The chain links TRBV6-1 to TRBJ2-6, with 7 bases lining up with TRBD1. The sequenced material came from peripheral blood. This sequence was found in a woman in her 70s with acute or convalescent COVID-19. The CDR3 protein is CASSDTGVGANVLTF. The CDR3 DNA follows: TGTGCCAGCAGTGACACAGGGGTAGGGGCCAACGTCCTGACTTTC.